This section outlines one TCR beta chain sequence together with its context. Its antigen remains unknown. The sample belongs to a study of T-cell reconstitution after alpha-beta-depleted transplantation in children. V shed 0 bases and J shed 1 base, with 9 bases lying between them. Per germline, CDR1 MNHEY and CDR2 SVGEGT. This CDR3 contains 15 residues. The TCRbeta library incorporated unique molecular identifiers. From the PCR reads, TCRdb called clonotypes with MiXCR, one entry per CDR3 protein. The table records about 830,000 distinct CDR3 sequences, around 15% of them present only once. Whole-study findings and limits: Alpha-beta T cells present about two months after transplant were reported to originate from several hundred expanded graft clones. Where some patients showed high TCRbeta diversity at day 60, it came from recipient T cells and thymic progenitors that had survived. Hyperexpanded clones declined; after one year, newly produced T cells mostly supplied diversity.

The sample consisted of PBMCs, mostly from graft donor cells, taken 360 days after TCRalphabeta/CD19-depleted stem cell transplant. The chain combines TRBV6-2 or TRBV6-3 with TRBJ1-1; D might be TRBD1 (6 bases). This sequence was found in a male patient younger than 18 who had a stem cell transplant for acute lymphoblastic leukemia, so the T cells may come from the graft donor. CDR3 loop: CASSYSGGWNTEAFF. Here the CDR3 DNA reads TGTGCCAGCAGTTACTCGGGGGGCTGGAACACTGAAGCTTTCTTT.